This T cell receptor beta chain was obtained from a study of T cell responses to AZD1222 COVID-19 vaccine. Study-level points and caveats: Repertoires were sampled only after the peak T cell response. In the spike-specific TCR repertoire, nearly half reportedly target unmutated variant regions. Spike-wide vaccine-associated CD4 TCRs dominated at 160-218 and 743-854.

V shed 6 bases, J shed 1 base, and the junction held 8 bases outside the gene matches. The CDR3 length is 17 residues. Germline V lookup: CDR1 LNHDA, CDR2 SQIVND (reference sequence). For this clone: As yet, its antigen is unknown.

Clones were sequenced by immunoSEQ multiplex PCR, and TCRdb holds only the in-frame ones, with some missing. The sample lists about 140,000 clones, 80% to 95% occurring once. The receptor was isolated from an adult in good health. The source was peripheral blood, collected on day 0 of AZD1222 vaccination. The chain recombines TRBV19 with TRBJ2-2; 10 bases match TRBD2. Here the CDR3 DNA reads TGTGCCAGTAGCAACGATCGACTAGCGGGGAACACCGGGGAGCTGTTTTTT. Its protein product is CASSNDRLAGNTGELFF.